Listed below are T cell receptor beta chains from one sample, sequenced in a study of T cells in Graves' hyperthyroidism and ophthalmopathy. TCRdb passed the multiplex PCR reads through MiXCR, listing each CDR3 protein once. The sample has a few hundred thousand distinct CDR3 sequences; around 16% are singletons. Sequenced sample: blood. These receptors all stem from a woman aged 18 to 35 with Graves' hyperthyroidism that later progressed to Graves' ophthalmopathy. Both conserved end residues are part of each CDR3.

V gene	J gene	CDR3 protein
TRBV20-1	TRBJ2-7	CSARGVSSSYEQYF
TRBV5-1	TRBJ2-2	CASSLLLGGTGELFF
TRBV20-1	TRBJ2-5	CSARERGGTEETQYF
TRBV20-1	TRBJ2-1	CSARDNLAPRNEQFF
TRBV30	TRBJ1-1	CAWGRSPWETEAFF
TRBV15	TRBJ1-3	CATSTDRPFSGNTIYF
TRBV3-1	TRBJ1-1	CASSYVGQGKTEAFF
TRBV3-1	TRBJ2-7	CASSPLAGGITRHYEQYF
TRBV15	TRBJ2-5	CATSREIKETQYF
TRBV5-6	TRBJ2-3	CASSLDGGPTDTQYF
TRBV7-2	TRBJ1-5	CASSLVGFSNQPQHF
TRBV27	TRBJ2-3	CASSFVASLTDTQYF
TRBV7-7	TRBJ2-2	CASSLEPGPTGELFF
TRBV4-1	TRBJ2-7	CASSATGGKPYEQYF
TRBV9	TRBJ2-7	CAILNCGSMYEQYF
TRBV29-1	TRBJ2-1	CSVESGRGYNEQFF
TRBV19	TRBJ1-5	CASSSKGTAYQPQHF
TRBV7-9	TRBJ1-3	CASSPHSGNTIYF
TRBV6-5	TRBJ2-3	CASSYWTQDTQYF
TRBV2	TRBJ2-7	CASRGHEQYF
TRBV7-3	TRBJ2-2	CASSLMGQSGELFF
TRBV28	TRBJ1-6	CASSFTVSSYNSPLHF
TRBV29-1	TRBJ2-7	CSVALMKGPYEQYF
TRBV18	TRBJ1-3	CASSDGPGNTIYF
TRBV5-6	TRBJ2-5	CASSPGLAETQYF
TRBV11-3	TRBJ2-7	CASSLRAGYEQYF
TRBV19	TRBJ2-7	CASSPSEQYF
TRBV9	TRBJ2-5	CASSSSGAQETQYF
TRBV7-2	TRBJ1-5	CASSLGPRWGAVNQPQHF
TRBV9	TRBJ1-5	CASSVGDINQPQHF
TRBV3-1	TRBJ1-4	CASSPNTGGGGEKLFF
TRBV10-1	TRBJ2-7	CASSDGAGYEQYF
TRBV14	TRBJ2-2	CASSHMRNTGELFF
TRBV7-9	TRBJ2-7	CASGLTGFSSYEQYF
TRBV28	TRBJ2-7	CASRGTGAKEQYF
TRBV24-1	TRBJ2-3	CATSDHATGGGSRRTDTQYF
TRBV7-9	TRBJ2-1	CASSFLDRADEQFF
TRBV7-9	TRBJ2-1	CASSLSGNEQFF
TRBV28	TRBJ1-5	CASSLQGAAGNQPQHF
TRBV7-7	TRBJ2-7	CASSSTPGNEQYF
TRBV2	TRBJ2-5	CASSGLAGVGETQYF
TRBV2	TRBJ2-3	CASSDGSGSLNTQYF
TRBV2	TRBJ1-3	CASSAEGSSGNTIYF
TRBV2	TRBJ2-7	CASSERTTGKYEQYF
TRBV5-4	TRBJ2-3	CASSSPGHRFPDTQYF
TRBV12-3/TRBV12-4	TRBJ2-7	CASSLLRYEQYF
TRBV12-3/TRBV12-4	TRBJ1-2	CASSWGGRSCTF